The source of this T cell receptor beta chain is a study of PD-1 blockade in mismatch repair-deficient tumors. The wider study: Enrolled about 2013-2017, patients had progressing, pretreated mismatch repair-deficient cancers of about a dozen types. Study outcomes and limitations: Tumor-resident clones, often absent from pretreatment blood, expanded after pembrolizumab and then contracted.

Sequenced by immunoSEQ multiplex PCR; TCRdb stores in-frame clones only, minus some. The sample lists 60,000 to 70,000 clones, 88% seen once, with 14% in the top ten. CDR1 and CDR2 (germline): MNHNY, SVGAGI (reference sequence). This CDR3 has 13 amino acids. Trimming removed 0 bases from V and 8 bases from J, with 10 bases in between. All patients were mismatch repair deficient, assessed by either PCR or immunohistochemistry. TCRs were sequenced from three patients responding to pembrolizumab. As for this clone: The antigen is not known.

The sequence was collected from an adult with mismatch repair-deficient cancer. Sequencing used peripheral blood, obtained 52 weeks after starting pembrolizumab. J is TRBJ1-2 and V is TRBV6-6; D possibly corresponds to TRBD1 (6 bases). The CDR3 DNA follows: TGTGCCAGCAGTTACTCCGGGGGGCACGGCTACACCTTC. It encodes CASSYSGGHGYTF.